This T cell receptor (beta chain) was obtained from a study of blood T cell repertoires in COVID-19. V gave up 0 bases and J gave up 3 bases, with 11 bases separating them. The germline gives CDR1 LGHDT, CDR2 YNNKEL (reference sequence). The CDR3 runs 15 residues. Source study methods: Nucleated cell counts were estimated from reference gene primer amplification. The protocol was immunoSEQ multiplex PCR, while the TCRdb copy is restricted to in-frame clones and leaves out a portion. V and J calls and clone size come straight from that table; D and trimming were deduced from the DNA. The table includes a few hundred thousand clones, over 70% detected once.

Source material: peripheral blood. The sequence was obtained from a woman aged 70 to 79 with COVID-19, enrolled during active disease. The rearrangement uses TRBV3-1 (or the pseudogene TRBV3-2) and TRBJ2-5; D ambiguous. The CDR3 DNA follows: TGTGCCAGCAGCCAAGATTGGGCCAGTGAAGAGACCCAGTACTTC. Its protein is CASSQDWASEETQYF.